One sample yielded the 5 T cell receptor beta chains listed below, sequenced in a study of blood T cells in healthy people across ages. A J-beta primer mix and a sample-barcoded 5' primer were used in a second PCR of roughly 6 to 12 cycles. Each CDR3 protein is one row after TCRdb ran MiXCR on the 5' RACE reads. This sample has roughly 700,000 distinct CDR3 sequences; 45% to 50% occur once, and the top ten carry under 35%. The sample taken for sequencing was blood. Receptor source: a woman between 55 and 75 years old in good health.

The gene calls are TRBV20-1 and TRBJ1-5, with 7 bases lining up with TRBD1. V lost 6 bases, J lost 1 base, and 12 bases stayed unmatched. Germline V gives CDR1 DFQATT, CDR2 SNEGSKA (reference sequence). The CDR3 length is 16 residues. CDR3 amino acids: CSAYEKQGRSNQPQHF. CDR3 nucleotide sequence: TGCAGTGCGTACGAAAAACAGGGGAGGAGCAATCAGCCCCAGCATTTT.

The chain carries TRBV7-9 and TRBJ2-4; D tentatively reads TRBD1 or TRBD2 (7 bases each). The J call may be incorrect, as the DNA end agrees better with TRBJ2-7. Germline V gives CDR1 SEHNR, CDR2 FQNEAQ (reference sequence). The CDR3 is made up of 17 amino acids. The DNA of the CDR3 is TGTGCCAGCAGCTCGACAGGGAGGGGAGGACCGCTCTACGAGCAGTACTTC. It yields the protein CASSSTGRGGPLYEQYF.

This clonotype was seen once. The CDR3 here is CASSRGGKREPSTDTQYF. The DNA of the CDR3 is TGTGCCAGCAGCCGAGGGGGAAAGCGGGAGCCGAGTACAGATACGCAGTATTTT. V is TRBV7-2 and J is TRBJ2-3; 8 nucleotides line up with TRBD2. Trimming removed 5 bases from V and 3 bases from J; junction bases left unmatched: 16. Germline V gives CDR1 SGHTA, CDR2 FQGNSA. The CDR3 covers 18 residues.

The CDR3 region is CSVSTGNRWQPQHF. CDR3 nucleotides: TGCAGCGTTTCAACAGGGAACCGATGGCAGCCCCAGCATTTT. The V call is TRBV29-1, the J call TRBJ1-5; possibly TRBD1 for D (6 bases). V was shortened by 5 bases and J by 7 bases, with 18 bases between the two germline ends. CDR1 and CDR2 (germline): SQVTM, ANQGSEA. The CDR3 length is 14 residues. The full variable domain, rest sourced from reference TRBV29-1 and TRBJ1-5, is SAVISQKPSRDICQRGTSLTIQCQVDSQVTMMFWYRQQPGQSLTLIATANQGSEATYESGFVIDKFPISRPNLTFSTLTVSNMSPEDSSIYLCSVSTGNRWQPQHFGDGTRLSIL.

This clonotype was seen only a few times. The V call is TRBV7-3, the J call TRBJ2-5; D remains unclear. V was pared by 1 base and J by 5 bases, with 11 bases between. Germline-derived CDR1 and CDR2 are SGHTA and FQGTGA. This CDR3 contains 14 residues. The CDR3 nucleotides are TGTGCCAGCAGCTTAAGCCCTGACCGCGAGACCCAGTACTTC. Protein product: CASSLSPDRETQYF.